This TCR beta chain appears in the sequencing data of a study of memory CD4+ T cells and cytomegalovirus serostatus. Study as a whole: Of the healthy Belgian adults, 9 or 10 were CMV seropositive and 20 to 30 seronegative.

Comment on this clone: The antigen is unknown.

The sort gate was single viable CD3+CD4+CD8-CD45RO+ cells for memory CD4+ T cells. Serostatus was set by detecting CMV pp150, pp28, p38, p52 IgG. Germline V lookup: CDR1 SGDLS, CDR2 YYNGEE. CDR3 length equals 14 residues. Trimming left V 0 bases short and J 6 bases short, with 11 bases between. Authors' methods: Out-of-frame sequences were removed, leaving around 2.2 million distinct TCRbeta sequences. Produced via immunoSEQ multiplex PCR; TCRdb's table is partial and in-frame only. V, J and clone size are taken as reported in that table, and D and trimming were inferred from the DNA itself. The table includes 50,000 to 75,000 clones, roughly four fifths detected once. Study-wide results and caveats: The CMV-associated TCR signature appears largely within the CD4+ memory repertoire.

This clonotype was obtained from an adult in good health and CMV-seronegative. V and J are TRBV9 and TRBJ2-3, with D tentatively TRBD2 (5 bases). Sequencing input: memory CD4+ T cells from blood. CDR3 protein: CASSVGEIRDTQYF. The CDR3 coding sequence is TGTGCCAGCAGCGTAGGGGAGATCCGGGATACGCAGTATTTT.